This T cell receptor (beta chain) was captured in a study of a mutant IDH1 vaccine in newly diagnosed glioma. Overall study: The patients received vaccinations eight times, in weeks 1, 3, 5, 7, 11, 15, 19 and 23.

Notes on this clone: Its specificity is unknown.

Noted time point: week 11, during vaccination. Vaccination used 300 ug of mutant IDH1 20-mer peptide per dose, with topical imiquimod. Donors harbored newly found WHO grade 3 or 4 IDH1-mutant, ATRX-lost astrocytomas. The repertoire was sequenced with immunoSEQ multiplex PCR; TCRdb's copy has only in-frame clones and lacks some. The sample includes around 130,000 clones, 80% seen only once; the top ten take 4.5% to 5.5%. This CDR3 spans 15 amino acids. V gave up 6 bases and J gave up 1 base; unmatched junction bases: 5. CDR1 is SGHAT, CDR2 FQNNGV, per germline. This TCR was recovered from a man in his forties with glioma. The sample consisted of PBMCs, taken from a glioma patient whose treatment included an IDH1 peptide vaccine. The chain joins TRBV11-2 to TRBJ2-3; 9 bases line up with TRBD1. The DNA for the CDR3 is TGTGCCAGCAGGGCCTGGACAGGGGGCACAGATACGCAGTATTTT. Translation: CASRAWTGGTDTQYF.